These T cell receptor beta chains were read from a single sample in a study of T cells in Graves' hyperthyroidism and ophthalmopathy. One entry per CDR3 protein results from TCRdb running MiXCR on the multiplex PCR reads. Seen here are approximately 700,000 distinct CDR3 sequences, about 45% observed once, and the top ten hold approximately 6.8%. Specimen: peripheral blood or thyroid tissue (not recorded which). These receptors were obtained from an adult man with Graves' disease, either hyperthyroidism or ophthalmopathy (not recorded which). The CDR3 runs from the conserved cysteine through the conserved F or W. A D gene is named only where the DNA matches it firmly. Size values are once, few and many counts, or a class for expanded clones, and some rows have none.

j_call	d_call	clone_size	v_call	cdr3_aa	cdr3_nt
TRBJ1-5	TRBD1	once	TRBV5-1	CASSHGTGGGNQPQHF	TGCGCCAGCAGCCACGGGACAGGGGGCGGCAATCAGCCCCAGCATTTT
TRBJ2-7	TRBD2	NA	TRBV2	CASSESPTSGSTYEQYF	TGTGCCAGCAGTGAAAGCCCTACTAGCGGGAGTACCTACGAGCAGTACTTC
TRBJ1-1	NA	NA	TRBV19	CASSIAHSNTEAFF	TGTGCCAGTAGTATAGCTCACTCGAACACTGAAGCTTTCTTT
TRBJ1-2	TRBD1	once	TRBV29-1	CSVGQGGIYGYTF	TGCAGCGTGGGACAGGGAGGGATCTATGGCTACACCTTC
TRBJ2-7	TRBD1	many	TRBV29-1	CSVDGPGQVYEQYF	TGCAGCGTTGACGGCCCGGGACAGGTCTACGAGCAGTACTTC
TRBJ1-6	NA	many	TRBV7-9	CASSFGAYNSPLHF	TGTGCCAGCAGCTTTGGGGCTTATAATTCACCCCTCCACTTT
TRBJ2-7	TRBD1	NA	TRBV7-8	CASERDRGSDEQYF	TGTGCCAGCGAGAGGGACAGGGGGTCTGACGAGCAGTACTTC
TRBJ1-2	NA	NA	TRBV10-3	CAISVQGLSYGYTF	TGTGCCATCAGTGTGCAGGGGCTATCCTATGGCTACACCTTC
TRBJ1-1	NA	NA	TRBV7-9	CASSLDRWGQGNTEAFF	TGTGCCAGCAGCTTAGATCGGTGGGGTCAGGGGAACACTGAAGCTTTCTTT
TRBJ1-2	TRBD1	many	TRBV10-3	CASQGDRESYGYTF	TGTGCCTCCCAAGGGGACAGGGAATCCTATGGCTACACCTTC
TRBJ1-2	NA	NA	TRBV14	CASSQERRLYGYTF	TGTGCCAGCAGCCAAGAACGGCGGCTCTATGGCTACACCTTC
TRBJ1-1	TRBD1	NA	TRBV30	CAWSAERQGEAFF	TGTGCCTGGAGTGCCGAAAGACAGGGAGAAGCTTTCTTT
TRBJ2-2	NA	NA	TRBV19	CASSIDRGSGELFF	TGTGCCAGTAGTATAGATCGAGGATCCGGGGAGCTGTTTTTT
TRBJ1-1	NA	NA	TRBV6-5	CAISDPVTDMNTEAFF	TGTGCCATCAGCGACCCTGTGACAGACATGAACACTGAAGCTTTCTTT
TRBJ1-5	TRBD1	NA	TRBV2	CASSDDRGFGNQPQHF	TGTGCCAGCAGTGACGACAGGGGTTTTGGGAATCAGCCCCAGCATTTT
TRBJ2-5	NA	NA	TRBV5-1	CASSLGDQGYQETQYF	TGCGCCAGCAGCTTGGGGGACCAGGGATACCAAGAGACCCAGTACTTC
TRBJ1-2	NA	few	TRBV5-1	CASSLDFWADYGYTF	TGCGCCAGCAGCTTGGATTTTTGGGCTGACTATGGCTACACCTTC
TRBJ2-7	TRBD2	NA	TRBV5-1	CASSLREGPTYEQYF	TGCGCCAGCAGCCTCCGGGAGGGCCCAACCTACGAGCAGTACTTC
TRBJ2-5	NA	many	TRBV7-8	CASSPRTRETQYF	TGTGCCAGCAGCCCACGGACCCGTGAGACCCAGTACTTC
TRBJ2-5	NA	NA	TRBV20-1	CSARNSGLQETQYF	TGCAGTGCTAGAAATTCAGGCCTCCAAGAGACCCAGTACTTC
TRBJ1-2	NA	NA	TRBV2	CASSEEVLANYGYTF	TGTGCCAGCAGTGAAGAAGTTTTAGCTAACTATGGCTACACCTTC
TRBJ1-3	NA	many	TRBV7-3	CASSTGKGNTIYF	TGTGCCAGCAGCACAGGGAAAGGAAACACCATATATTTT
TRBJ2-5	NA	many	TRBV2	CASSVAEQETQYF	TGTGCCAGCAGCGTAGCGGAGCAAGAGACCCAGTACTTC
TRBJ1-2	NA	many	TRBV10-3	CATRQDYGYTF	TGTGCCACCCGACAGGACTATGGCTACACCTTC
TRBJ1-2	TRBD1	few	TRBV12-3/TRBV12-4	CASSLGTGAKYGYTF	TGTGCCAGCAGTTTAGGAACAGGGGCGAAGTATGGCTACACCTTC
TRBJ2-5	NA	NA	TRBV7-9	CAGSLASQETQYF	TGTGCCGGCAGCTTAGCGAGCCAAGAGACCCAGTACTTC
TRBJ2-7	TRBD1	many	TRBV25-1	CASSESGTGYEQYF	TGTGCCAGCAGTGAGTCCGGGACAGGGTACGAGCAGTACTTC
TRBJ1-2	NA	few	TRBV20-1	CSATTQGNYGYTF	TGCAGTGCTACAACACAGGGAAACTATGGCTACACCTTC
TRBJ1-2	TRBD1	NA	TRBV7-9	CASRVGQGTNYGYTF	TGTGCCAGCAGAGTGGGACAGGGAACTAACTATGGCTACACCTTC
TRBJ2-7	NA	few	TRBV5-1	CASSLGPSIGQPYEQYF	TGCGCCAGCAGCTTGGGTCCAAGTATTGGACAGCCCTACGAGCAGTACTTC
TRBJ1-2	TRBD1	few	TRBV9	CASSAGTGMDGYTF	TGTGCCAGCAGCGCCGGGACAGGGATGGATGGCTACACCTTC
TRBJ1-5	NA	NA	TRBV12-3/TRBV12-4	CASSHNGQPQHF	TGTGCCAGCAGCCACAACGGGCAGCCCCAGCATTTT
TRBJ1-4	NA	few	TRBV13	CASSLGVREKLFF	TGTGCCAGCAGCTTGGGGGTTCGGGAAAAACTGTTTTTT
TRBJ1-2	NA	NA	TRBV2	CASSESNPTRGHCTF	TGTGCCAGCAGTGAATCCAACCCAACCCGGGGACATTGCACCTTC
TRBJ2-7	NA	many	TRBV5-1	CASSLRPTGYEQYF	TGCGCCAGCAGCTTGAGGCCGACAGGCTACGAGCAGTACTTC
TRBJ1-6	NA	many	TRBV7-9	CASSQDTVYSPLHF	TGTGCCAGCAGCCAGGACACGGTTTATTCACCCCTCCACTTT
TRBJ2-3	TRBD2	NA	TRBV29-1	CSLAGGRTDTQYF	TGCAGCTTGGCGGGGGGGAGGACTGATACGCAGTATTTT
TRBJ2-5	NA	few	TRBV2	CASSEGEPKETQYF	TGTGCCAGCAGCGAAGGGGAGCCCAAAGAGACCCAGTACTTC
TRBJ1-1	NA	NA	TRBV5-5	CASSLEGPTEAFF	TGTGCCAGCAGCTTGGAGGGCCCCACTGAAGCTTTCTTT
TRBJ1-1	NA	NA	TRBV5-1	CASSSATGTEAFF	TGCGCCAGCAGCTCCGCGACAGGCACTGAAGCTTTCTTT
TRBJ1-5	NA	NA	TRBV7-8	CASSLMGRRDSNQPQHF	TGTGCCAGCAGCTTAATGGGCCGACGCGATAGCAATCAGCCCCAGCATTTT
TRBJ2-7	NA	NA	TRBV25-1	CASSLVGFGQYF	TGTGCCAGCAGTTTGGTGGGGTTCGGGCAGTACTTC
TRBJ2-5	NA	NA	TRBV7-6	CASSRAETRETQYF	TGTGCTAGCAGCCGGGCGGAGACGCGGGAGACCCAGTACTTC